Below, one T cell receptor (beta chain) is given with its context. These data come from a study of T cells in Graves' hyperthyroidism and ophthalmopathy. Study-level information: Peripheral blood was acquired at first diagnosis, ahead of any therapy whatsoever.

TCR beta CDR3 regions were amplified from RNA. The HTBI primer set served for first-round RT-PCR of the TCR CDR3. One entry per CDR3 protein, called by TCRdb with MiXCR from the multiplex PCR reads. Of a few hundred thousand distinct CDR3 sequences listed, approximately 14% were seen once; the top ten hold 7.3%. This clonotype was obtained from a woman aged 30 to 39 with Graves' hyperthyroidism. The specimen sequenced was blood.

CDR3 sequence reads: CASNRNMNTEAFF. The CDR3 DNA sequence: TGTGCCAGCAATCGGAACATGAACACTGAAGCTTTCTTT. The J gene is TRBJ1-1, the V gene TRBV9; no clear D. V was cut by 6 bases and J by 0 bases, with 9 bases left in between. This CDR3 spans 13 amino acids. CDR1 and CDR2 (germline): SGDLS, YYNGEE. Using reference TRBV9 and TRBJ1-1 for the parts outside the CDR3, the full variable domain is DSGVTQTPKHLITATGQRVTLRCSPRSGDLSVYWYQQSLDQGLQFLIQYYNGEERAKGNILERFSAQQFPDLHSELNLSSLELGDSALYFCASNRNMNTEAFFGQGTRLTVV.